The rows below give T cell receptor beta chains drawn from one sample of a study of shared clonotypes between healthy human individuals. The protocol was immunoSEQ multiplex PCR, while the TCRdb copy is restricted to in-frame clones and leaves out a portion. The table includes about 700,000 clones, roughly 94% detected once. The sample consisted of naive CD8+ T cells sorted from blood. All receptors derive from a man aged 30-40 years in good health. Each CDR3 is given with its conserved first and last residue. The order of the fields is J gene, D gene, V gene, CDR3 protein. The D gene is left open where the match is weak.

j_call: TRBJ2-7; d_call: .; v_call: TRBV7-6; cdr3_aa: CASSTGQGPTYEQYF
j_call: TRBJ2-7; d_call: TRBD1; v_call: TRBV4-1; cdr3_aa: CASSQRQGPGTYEQYF
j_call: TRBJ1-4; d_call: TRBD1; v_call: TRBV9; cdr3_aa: CASSAPGQGLNEKLFF
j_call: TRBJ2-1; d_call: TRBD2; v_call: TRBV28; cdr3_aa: CASSLLAGELNEQFF
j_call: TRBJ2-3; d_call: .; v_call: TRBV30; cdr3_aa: CAHGGADTQYF
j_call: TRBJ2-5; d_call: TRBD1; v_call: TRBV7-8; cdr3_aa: CASSLSGTGLATQYF
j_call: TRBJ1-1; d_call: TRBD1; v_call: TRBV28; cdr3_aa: CASSEQGENTEAFF
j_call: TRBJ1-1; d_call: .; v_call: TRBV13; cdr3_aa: CASSLGVRAAEAFF
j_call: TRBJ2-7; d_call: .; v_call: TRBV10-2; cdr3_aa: CASSEDGYEQYF
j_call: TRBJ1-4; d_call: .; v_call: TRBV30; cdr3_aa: CAGKSLRKLFF
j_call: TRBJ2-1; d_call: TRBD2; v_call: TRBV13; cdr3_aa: CASSSTVVLAGYEQFF
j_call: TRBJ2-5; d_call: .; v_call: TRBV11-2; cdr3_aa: CASSLVSSGGYQETQYF
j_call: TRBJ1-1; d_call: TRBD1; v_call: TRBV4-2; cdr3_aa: CASSQDWTGRNTEAFF
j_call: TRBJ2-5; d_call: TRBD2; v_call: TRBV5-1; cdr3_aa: CASSLAVGGGLETQYF
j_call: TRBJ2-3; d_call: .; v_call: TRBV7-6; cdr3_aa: CASSPGQSTDTQYF
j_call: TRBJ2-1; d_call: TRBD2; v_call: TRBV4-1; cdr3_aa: CASSQGGSGISYNEQFF
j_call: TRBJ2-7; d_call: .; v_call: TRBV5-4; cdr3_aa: CASSLGQTFYEQYF
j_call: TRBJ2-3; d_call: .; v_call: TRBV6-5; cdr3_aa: CASSLGIPDTQYF
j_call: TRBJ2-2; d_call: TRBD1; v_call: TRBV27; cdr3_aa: CASSLSTGGTGELFF
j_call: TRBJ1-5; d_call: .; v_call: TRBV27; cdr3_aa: CASSLLGINQPQHF
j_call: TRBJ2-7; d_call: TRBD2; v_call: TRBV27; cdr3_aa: CASSSGSGSYEQYF
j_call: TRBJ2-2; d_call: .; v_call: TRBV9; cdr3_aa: CASSVVVDPPGGELFF